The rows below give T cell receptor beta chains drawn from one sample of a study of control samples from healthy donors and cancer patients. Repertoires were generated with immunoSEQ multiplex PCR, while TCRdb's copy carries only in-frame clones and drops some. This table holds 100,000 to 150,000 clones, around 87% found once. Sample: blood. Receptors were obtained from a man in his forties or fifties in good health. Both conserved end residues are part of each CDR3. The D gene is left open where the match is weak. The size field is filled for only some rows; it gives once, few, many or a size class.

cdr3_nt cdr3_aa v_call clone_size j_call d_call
TGTGCCTGGAGTAGAGGCAGGGCCACAGATACGCAGTATTTT CAWSRGRATDTQYF TRBV30 . TRBJ2-3 .
TGCAGTGCTAGTGTACTCCGGGACAGGGACTCCTACGAGCAGTACTTC CSASVLRDRDSYEQYF TRBV20-1 once TRBJ2-7 TRBD1
TGTGCCAGCAGCCCTCGACAGGGTGGGAGCACAGATACGCAGTATTTT CASSPRQGGSTDTQYF TRBV11-2 medium-sized TRBJ2-3 TRBD1
TGTGCCAGCAGCCATCCTACCGGGACAGACAAAAACATTCAGTACTTC CASSHPTGTDKNIQYF TRBV7-2 few TRBJ2-4 TRBD1
TGTGCCAGCAGTTTCCGGACCGGGACAGCATACAATGAGCAGTTCTTC CASSFRTGTAYNEQFF TRBV6-6 . TRBJ2-1 TRBD1
TGTGCCAGCAGCTTAGTCGGGAGGAGGGGGGGAAGCGAGCAGTACTTC CASSLVGRRGGSEQYF TRBV11-3 . TRBJ2-7 .
TGTGCCACCAGCAGATTACCTCCGGGACAGATGAACACTGAAGCTTTCTTT CATSRLPPGQMNTEAFF TRBV15 . TRBJ1-1 TRBD1
TGTGCCACCAGTGAGACGGACGGTCAGCCCCAGCATTTT CATSETDGQPQHF TRBV24-1 . TRBJ1-5 .
TGTGCCAGTAGTACCAAACAGGGATTCTCCTACAATGAGCAGTTCTTC CASSTKQGFSYNEQFF TRBV19 once TRBJ2-1 .
TGCGCCAGCAGCCAAGTCCCAGATGCCAAAAACATTCAGTACTTC CASSQVPDAKNIQYF TRBV4-3 . TRBJ2-4 .
TGCGCCAGCAGCTTATCGGATTACACTGAAGCTTTCTTT CASSLSDYTEAFF TRBV5-1 . TRBJ1-1 .
TGTGCCAGCAGCAAATCGACAGGGAGGAGGGAAAACATTCAGTACTTC CASSKSTGRRENIQYF TRBV3-1/TRBV3-2 . TRBJ2-4 .
TGTGCCAGCAGCTTTACAGGACAGTTCACAGATACGCAGTATTTT CASSFTGQFTDTQYF TRBV7-2 . TRBJ2-3 .
TGTGCCACCAGCAGAGATGGGCTGGAGACAGAAACTTCTGGGGCCAACGTCCTGACTTTC CATSRDGLETETSGANVLTF TRBV15 . TRBJ2-6 .
TGCGCCAGCAGCTTGATGGCAGGACCAAACAATCAGCCCCAGCATTTT CASSLMAGPNNQPQHF TRBV5-1 . TRBJ1-5 .
TGTGCCAGCAGCCCCCCCCTGGACCCTAACTATGGCTACACCTTC CASSPPLDPNYGYTF TRBV7-9 . TRBJ1-2 .
TGTGCCAGTAGTATTGATAGGAGGGGCACCGGGGAGCTGTTTTTT CASSIDRRGTGELFF TRBV19 once TRBJ2-2 .
TGTGCCAGCAGTGAATCTGGGGTAGTCTATAATTCACCCCTCCACTTT CASSESGVVYNSPLHF TRBV25-1 once TRBJ1-6 .
TGTGCCAGCAGGCAACACGTGGGGTTCGCTTTCTTT CASRQHVGFAFF TRBV12-3/TRBV12-4 . TRBJ1-1 .
TGCAGCGTTGATGCGGGGGTTATTTACAATGAGCAGTTCTTC CSVDAGVIYNEQFF TRBV29-1 once TRBJ2-1 TRBD2
TGTGCCAGCAGCCAGGGAGGAGATACGCAGTATTTT CASSQGGDTQYF TRBV11-2 . TRBJ2-3 .
TGTGCCAGCAGCCGGGGACTAGCTAACACCGGGGAGCTGTTTTTT CASSRGLANTGELFF TRBV9 . TRBJ2-2 TRBD2
TGTGCCACCAGCAGTCCTAGCGGGGGTCCAACCTACGAGCAGTACTTC CATSSPSGGPTYEQYF TRBV15 . TRBJ2-7 TRBD2
TGTGCCAGCAGCCAACCACCTAGCGGGGGAGGGGAGACCCAGTACTTC CASSQPPSGGGETQYF TRBV3-1/TRBV3-2 . TRBJ2-5 TRBD2
TGCGCCAGCAGTGAGCACACGGACAGGGGCCACAATGAGCAGTTCTTC CASSEHTDRGHNEQFF TRBV10-1 . TRBJ2-1 TRBD1
TGTGCCAGCAGCCCCGGGACAGGATCTCCGTCCCTCCACTTT CASSPGTGSPSLHF TRBV2 . TRBJ1-6 TRBD1
TGTGCCAGCAGCACTGAACGGGCTAGGGGCGGCAACACCGGGGAGCTGTTTTTT CASSTERARGGNTGELFF TRBV6-2/TRBV6-3 . TRBJ2-2 .
TGTGCCAGCAGTCTTACACCGGGACAGGGGACTTACGAGCAGTACTTC CASSLTPGQGTYEQYF TRBV5-5 many TRBJ2-7 TRBD1
TGTGCCACCAGGAGACAGGGCGGAACTAATGAAAAACTGTTTTTT CATRRQGGTNEKLFF TRBV15 . TRBJ1-4 TRBD1
TGTGCCAGCAGCCCCAGACAGAGCTCCTACGAGCAGTACTTC CASSPRQSSYEQYF TRBV7-9 once TRBJ2-7 .
TGTGCCAGCAGTTTACTATCCGGTGGGGGAGGGAATGAGCAGTTCTTC CASSLLSGGGGNEQFF TRBV6-6 . TRBJ2-1 TRBD2
TGTGCTAGTGGTTTGGTACTTGGGGCCGGGGAGCTGTTTTTT CASGLVLGAGELFF TRBV12-5 . TRBJ2-2 .
TGCGCCAGCAGCCGCAACTACAGGGGTTCCCACGAGCAGTACTTC CASSRNYRGSHEQYF TRBV4-3 . TRBJ2-7 TRBD1
TGTGCCAGCAGCTTAGAATTGGGGGAGGTTGATGAAAAACTGTTTTTT CASSLELGEVDEKLFF TRBV7-9 few TRBJ1-4 .
TGTGCCAACGCAAGATGTGGGGATGGGTCCACCGGGGAGCTGTTTTTT CANARCGDGSTGELFF TRBV25-1 few TRBJ2-2 .
TGTGCCAGCAGCTTCGACAGGGGGGCGGGGAGCACTGAAGCTTTCTTT CASSFDRGAGSTEAFF TRBV7-2 . TRBJ1-1 TRBD1
TGTGCCAGCAGCTCAATCCGCCGGGGCGATACGCAGTATTTT CASSSIRRGDTQYF TRBV11-3 once TRBJ2-3 .
TGTGCCAGCAGCAGGGGCGCAGGTGAAGTTGGCTACACCTTC CASSRGAGEVGYTF TRBV9 few TRBJ1-2 .
TGTGCCAGCCACACTGAGACAGCTAGAGGCAATCAGCCCCAGCATTTT CASHTETARGNQPQHF TRBV3-1/TRBV3-2 . TRBJ1-5 .
TGTGCCAGTAGCTTTCCGGACAGGGCGAGGGATGGCTACACCTTC CASSFPDRARDGYTF TRBV19 . TRBJ1-2 TRBD1